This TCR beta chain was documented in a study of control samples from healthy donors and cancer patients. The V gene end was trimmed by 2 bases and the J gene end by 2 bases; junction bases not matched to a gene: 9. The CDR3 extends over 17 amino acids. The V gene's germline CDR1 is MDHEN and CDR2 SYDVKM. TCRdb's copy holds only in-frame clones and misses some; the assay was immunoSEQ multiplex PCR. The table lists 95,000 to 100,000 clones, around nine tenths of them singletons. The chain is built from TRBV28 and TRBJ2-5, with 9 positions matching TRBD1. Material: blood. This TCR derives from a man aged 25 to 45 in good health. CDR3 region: CASSLGLSGQGQETQYF. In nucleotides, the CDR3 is TGTGCCAGCAGTTTAGGACTCTCGGGACAGGGTCAAGAGACCCAGTACTTC.